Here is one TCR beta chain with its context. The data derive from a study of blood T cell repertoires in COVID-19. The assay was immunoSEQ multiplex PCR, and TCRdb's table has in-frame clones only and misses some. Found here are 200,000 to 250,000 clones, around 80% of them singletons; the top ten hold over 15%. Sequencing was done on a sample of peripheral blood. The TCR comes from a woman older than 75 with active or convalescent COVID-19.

CDR3 protein: CAWSQQGETYF. DNA of the CDR3: TGTGCCTGGAGCCAACAGGGGGAGACATACTTC. The V call is TRBV30, the J call TRBJ2-7, with TRBD1 identical over 8 bases. From germline, CDR1 is GTSNPN and CDR2 SVGIG (reference sequence). The V and J ends lost 3 bases and 13 bases, in that order; junction bases with no gene match: 8. The CDR3 contains 11 residues.